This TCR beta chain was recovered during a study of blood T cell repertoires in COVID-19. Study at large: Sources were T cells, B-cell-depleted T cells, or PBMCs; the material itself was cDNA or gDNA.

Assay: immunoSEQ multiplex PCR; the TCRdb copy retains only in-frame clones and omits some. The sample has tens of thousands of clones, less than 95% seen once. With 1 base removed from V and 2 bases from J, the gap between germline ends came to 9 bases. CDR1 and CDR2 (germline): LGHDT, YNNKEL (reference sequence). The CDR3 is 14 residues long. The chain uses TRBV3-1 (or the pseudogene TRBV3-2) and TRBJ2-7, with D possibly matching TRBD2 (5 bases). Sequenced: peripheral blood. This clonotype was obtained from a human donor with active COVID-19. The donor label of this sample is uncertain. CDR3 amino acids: CASSQVSGTYEQYF. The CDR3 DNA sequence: TGTGCCAGCAGCCAAGTCTCGGGGACCTACGAGCAGTACTTC.